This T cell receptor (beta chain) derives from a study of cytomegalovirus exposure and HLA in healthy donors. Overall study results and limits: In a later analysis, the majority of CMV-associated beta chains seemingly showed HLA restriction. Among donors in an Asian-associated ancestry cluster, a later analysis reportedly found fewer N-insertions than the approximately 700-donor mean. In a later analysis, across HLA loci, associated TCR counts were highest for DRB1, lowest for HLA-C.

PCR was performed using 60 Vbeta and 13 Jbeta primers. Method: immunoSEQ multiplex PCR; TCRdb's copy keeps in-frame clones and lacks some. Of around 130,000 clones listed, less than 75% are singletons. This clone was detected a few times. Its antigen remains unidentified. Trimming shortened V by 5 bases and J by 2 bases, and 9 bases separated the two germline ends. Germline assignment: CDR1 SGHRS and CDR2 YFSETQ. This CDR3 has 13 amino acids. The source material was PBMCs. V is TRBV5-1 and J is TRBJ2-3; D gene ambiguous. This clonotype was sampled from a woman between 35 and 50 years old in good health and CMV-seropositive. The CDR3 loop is CASRAGSTDTQYF. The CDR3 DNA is TGCGCCAGCAGGGCAGGTTCCACAGATACGCAGTATTTT.